The 31 T cell receptor beta chains below all came from one sample that was sequenced in a study of T cells in Graves' hyperthyroidism and ophthalmopathy. Amplification yielded TCR beta CDR3 regions, with RNA transcripts as the source. The HTBI primer set drove a first-round RT-PCR of the TCR CDR3. TCRdb ran MiXCR on the multiplex PCR reads and lists one entry per CDR3 protein. The table lists about 420,000 distinct CDR3 sequences, about an eighth of them singletons. The sequenced material came from blood. These receptors were collected from a woman between 18 and 29 years old with Graves' hyperthyroidism.

In this sample, this clonotype turned up many times. The chain recombines TRBV6-5 with TRBJ2-5, with D tentatively TRBD1 or TRBD2 (5 bases each). In germline, CDR1 is MNHEY, CDR2 SVGAGI. The CDR3 runs 15 residues. V was cut by 2 bases and J by 2 bases, with 12 bases left in between. CDR3 protein: CASSYPKGPQETQYF. In nucleotides, the CDR3 is TGTGCCAGCAGTTACCCCAAGGGACCTCAAGAGACCCAGTACTTC.

This chain joins TRBV9 and TRBJ2-7; D is unresolved. This CDR3 has 15 amino acids. V was shortened by 4 bases and J by 4 bases, with 18 bases between the two germline ends. Germline CDR1 is SGDLS and CDR2 is YYNGEE. This CDR3 is CASSPFEVGKYEQYF. The DNA of the CDR3 is TGTGCCAGCAGCCCCTTCGAGGTGGGTAAATACGAGCAGTACTTC. Full variable domain (missing parts from reference TRBV9 and TRBJ2-7): DSGVTQTPKHLITATGQRVTLRCSPRSGDLSVYWYQQSLDQGLQFLIQYYNGEERAKGNILERFSAQQFPDLHSELNLSSLELGDSALYFCASSPFEVGKYEQYFGPGTRLTVT.

V is TRBV2 and J is TRBJ1-3; 9 bases agree with TRBD1. Trimming at V came to 6 bases and at J to 4 bases, leaving 10 bases not matched to a gene. CDR1 is SNHLY and CDR2 is FYNNEI in the germline V gene. The CDR3 has 16 residues. This chain's CDR3 is CASRAYTGGGGNTIYF. CDR3 DNA: TGTGCCAGCAGAGCCTACACAGGGGGCGGCGGAAACACCATATATTTT.

The chain is built from TRBV7-9 and TRBJ2-3; TRBD1 matches 8 bases. Losses at the gene ends were 4 bases for V and 6 bases for J; bases not matched to a gene: 9. From germline, CDR1 is SEHNR and CDR2 FQNEAQ (reference sequence). The CDR3 is made up of 15 amino acids. CDR3: CASSSGQAARDTQYF. CDR3 in DNA: TGTGCCAGCAGCTCGGGACAGGCGGCGAGGGATACGCAGTATTTT.

On this clonotype itself: This may stem from a read error, because a much larger clone lies one nucleotide away. The chain's CDR3 is CASSVQGAGELSEQYF. As DNA, the CDR3 is TGTGCCAGCAGCGTTCAGGGGGCTGGGGAGTTGAGCGAGCAGTACTTC. J is TRBJ2-7 and V is TRBV9; 8 positions match TRBD1. V lost 2 bases and J lost 6; bases outside the gene matches: 13. CDR1 SGDLS and CDR2 YYNGEE come from the germline V gene. The CDR3 sequence is 16 residues long.

There are a few counts of this clonotype. V and J are TRBV19 and TRBJ2-7, with D possibly being TRBD2 (6 bases). This CDR3 is 14 amino acids long. Trimming pared 5 bases from V and 1 base from J, leaving 12 bases between. The germline V gene has CDR1 LNHDA and CDR2 SQIVND (reference sequence). The CDR3 DNA reads as TGTGCCAGTAGTCGGGTCGGGAGTTCCTACGAGCAGTACTTC. Translation: CASSRVGSSYEQYF.

The V gene is TRBV11-2, the J gene TRBJ1-2, with D possibly matching TRBD1 (5 bases). V was clipped by 5 bases and J by 8 bases, with 18 bases between them. The germline V gene has CDR1 SGHAT and CDR2 FQNNGV. The CDR3 loop spans 14 amino acids. The CDR3 coding sequence is TGTGCCAGCAGCCCGGGGCCCTACCCTATCGGCTACACCTTC. This encodes CASSPGPYPIGYTF.

This clonotype was seen repeatedly, ten times or more. This chain connects TRBV12-3 or TRBV12-4 to TRBJ2-1; 15 nucleotides match TRBD2. Trimming removed 5 bases from V and 8 bases from J; junction bases left unmatched: 4. The CDR3 extends over 15 amino acids. The CDR3 DNA sequence: TGTGCCAGCAGTGAGGGACTAGCGGGAGGCGATGAGCAGTTCTTC. It encodes CASSEGLAGGDEQFF.

The chain recombines TRBV4-3 with TRBJ1-6, with no clear D. The CDR3 has 14 residues. Trimming left V 4 bases short and J 6 bases short, with 10 bases between. CDR1 is LGHNA and CDR2 is YSLEER in the germline V gene. The CDR3 nucleotides are TGCGCCAGCAGCCGGCAGACGAGTAATTCACCCCTCCACTTT. Translating it yields CASSRQTSNSPLHF.

In regard to this clonotype: This may be a read error: a much more frequent sequence differs by one nucleotide. This chain connects TRBV27 to TRBJ2-4, with D perhaps TRBD1 (5 bases). Trimming pared 7 bases from V and 0 bases from J, leaving 16 bases between. This CDR3 is 16 amino acids long. Germline V gene sequence: CDR1 MNHEY, CDR2 SMNVEV (reference sequence). CDR3 residues: CASNSNRQLAKNIQYF. For the CDR3, the DNA is TGTGCCAGCAATTCCAATAGACAGCTAGCCAAAAACATTCAGTACTTC.

This clonotype was recorded at least ten times. The V and J genes are TRBV13 and TRBJ2-3; 7 nucleotides line up with TRBD1. The CDR3 contains 15 residues. Trimming at V came to 4 bases and at J to 2 bases, leaving 6 bases not matched to a gene. The germline gives CDR1 PRHDT, CDR2 FYEKMQ (reference sequence). CDR3 nucleotides: TGTGCCAGCAGCTCTACAGGGGACAACACAGATACGCAGTATTTT. Its translation: CASSSTGDNTDTQYF.

The chain employs TRBV19 and TRBJ2-7; perhaps TRBD2 as D (7 bases). The CDR3 contains 14 residues. Looked up from germline, CDR1 is LNHDA and CDR2 is SQIVND (reference sequence). V lost 8 bases, J lost 1 base, and 15 bases lay in between. The CDR3, as DNA: TGTGCCAGTCGGGGGGCAGGGGAATCCTACGAGCAGTACTTC. It translates to CASRGAGESYEQYF.

This clonotype was observed at least ten times. The J gene is TRBJ2-1, the V gene TRBV18; 11 nucleotides agree with TRBD2. The CDR3 covers 15 residues. Germline assignment: CDR1 KGHSH and CDR2 LQKENI. V lost 4 bases and J lost 6; bases outside the gene matches: 5. In nucleotides, the CDR3 is TGTGCCAGCTCACTACCGGGACTAGCGGCCAATGAGCAGTTCTTC. This gives the protein CASSLPGLAANEQFF.

This clonotype has ten or more counts. The CDR3 DNA follows: TGTGCCAGCAGCCCCAGGCGCTCGTGGCATGAGCAGTTCTTC. Residues: CASSPRRSWHEQFF. The chain has TRBV7-2 and TRBJ2-1; D unclear. The CDR3 is made up of 14 amino acids. Trimming left V 5 bases short and J 8 bases short, with 16 bases between. CDR1 and CDR2 (germline): SGHTA, FQGNSA.

This clonotype was found many times. This chain links TRBV20-1 with TRBJ2-7; 7 bases align to TRBD2. Germline-derived CDR1 and CDR2 are DFQATT and SNEGSKA (reference sequence). V lost 1 base to trimming and J lost 0 bases; unmatched junction nucleotides: 0. The CDR3 is made up of 13 amino acids. CDR3 in amino acids: CSARGDYSYEQYF. Written as DNA, the CDR3 is TGCAGTGCTAGAGGGGACTACTCCTACGAGCAGTACTTC.

This clonotype showed up many times. The V and J genes are TRBV2 and TRBJ2-1; 14 bases agree with TRBD2. The CDR3 contains 18 residues. Germline CDR1 is SNHLY and CDR2 is FYNNEI. With V trimmed by 6 bases and J by 5 bases, 12 bases remained unmatched. The CDR3 nucleotides read TGTGCCAGCAGCCCGGGACTAGCGGGAGTAGTCGGGGACAATGAGCAGTTCTTC. Encoded protein: CASSPGLAGVVGDNEQFF.

The sample holds many counts of this clonotype. This sequence joins TRBV20-1 and TRBJ2-3; 11 positions match TRBD2. CDR1 is DFQATT, CDR2 SNEGSKA, per germline (reference sequence). V shed 1 base and J 0 bases; nucleotides not matched to a gene: 15. CDR3 length: 20 residues. CDR3 coding DNA: TGCAGTGCTAGAGCTTTCACTAGCGGGAGCGGGGGACCTAGCACAGATACGCAGTATTTT. Residues: CSARAFTSGSGGPSTDTQYF.

This clonotype was seen at least ten times. The chain combines TRBV29-1 with TRBJ2-3, with D uncertain. CDR1 is SQVTM and CDR2 is ANQGSEA in the germline V gene. Deletions cut 3 bases from V and 0 bases from J, with 4 bases between. The CDR3 length is 12 residues. The CDR3 DNA sequence: TGCAGCGTTGAGGGTAGCACAGATACGCAGTATTTT. Translation gives CSVEGSTDTQYF.

The sample holds many counts of this clonotype. V gene TRBV7-2 combines with J gene TRBJ2-1, with 8 nucleotides matching TRBD2. J lost 7 bases, V lost 1 base, and 12 bases had no gene match. CDR3 size: 17 residues. Germline CDR1 and CDR2: SGHTA and FQGNSA. The CDR3 DNA reads as TGTGCCAGCAGCTTAGTGCGAGCGGGAGTAGCAAGGAATGAGCAGTTCTTC. Its protein product is CASSLVRAGVARNEQFF.

Ten or more counts support this clonotype. The chain couples TRBV5-1 to TRBJ2-1; 7 positions agree with TRBD1. The CDR3 runs 14 residues. Germline CDR1 and CDR2: SGHRS and YFSETQ. V gave up 0 bases and J gave up 7 bases; unmatched junction bases: 4. CDR3 protein: CASSLGGQLNEQFF. CDR3 DNA sequence: TGCGCCAGCAGCTTGGGGGGACAGCTAAATGAGCAGTTCTTC. The variable domain in full, completed from reference TRBV5-1 and TRBJ2-1, reads KAGVTQTPRYLIKTRGQQVTLSCSPISGHRSVSWYQQTPGQGLQFLFEYFSETQRNKGNFPGRFSGRQFSNSRSEMNVSTLELGDSALYLCASSLGGQLNEQFFGPGTRLTVL.

The sample holds many counts of this clonotype. The chain links TRBV28 to TRBJ2-7; 15 bases map to TRBD2. The CDR3 totals 16 residues. V gave up 0 bases and J gave up 5 bases; unmatched junction bases: 2. CDR1 and CDR2 (germline): MDHEN, SYDVKM. CDR3 protein: CASSLWGTSGRNEQYF. The CDR3 DNA reads TGTGCCAGCAGTTTATGGGGGACTAGCGGGAGGAACGAGCAGTACTTC. The variable domain in full, with the rest retrieved from reference TRBV28 and TRBJ2-7, is DVKVTQSSRYLVKRTGEKVFLECVQDMDHENMFWYRQDPGLGLRLIYFSYDVKMKEKGDIPEGYSVSREKKERFSLILESASTNQTSMYLCASSLWGTSGRNEQYFGPGTRLTVT.

Concerning this clonotype: A much larger clone lies one base from this, so it may be a read error. The chain recombines TRBV29-1 with TRBJ2-7, with TRBD1 matching 7 bases. Germline CDR1 and CDR2: SQVTM and ANQGSEA. CDR3 length equals 11 residues. The CDR3 loop reads CGVGTAYEQYF. DNA for the CDR3: TGCGGCGTCGGGACAGCCTACGAGCAGTACTTC.

This clonotype was counted at least ten times. V usage is TRBV5-1 and J usage is TRBJ1-1; 9 bases match TRBD1. Trimming removed 2 bases from V and 4 bases from J; junction bases left unmatched: 12. This CDR3 is built from 17 residues. Germline V gene sequence: CDR1 SGHRS, CDR2 YFSETQ. This CDR3 reads CASSLRPTGTGPTEAFF. The CDR3 nucleotides are TGCGCCAGCAGCTTAAGACCAACCGGGACAGGGCCCACTGAAGCTTTCTTT. The whole variable domain, filled in from reference TRBV5-1 and TRBJ1-1, reads KAGVTQTPRYLIKTRGQQVTLSCSPISGHRSVSWYQQTPGQGLQFLFEYFSETQRNKGNFPGRFSGRQFSNSRSEMNVSTLELGDSALYLCASSLRPTGTGPTEAFFGQGTRLTVV.

This chain joins TRBV5-1 and TRBJ1-1; no clear D. Germline CDR1 SGHRS, CDR2 YFSETQ. This CDR3 contains 13 residues. V was clipped by 5 bases and J by 0 bases, with 8 bases between them. CDR3 bases: TGCGCCAGCAGAACAAACATGAACACTGAAGCTTTCTTT. Encoded protein: CASRTNMNTEAFF. Combining the CDR3 with reference TRBV5-1 and TRBJ1-1 gives the whole variable domain KAGVTQTPRYLIKTRGQQVTLSCSPISGHRSVSWYQQTPGQGLQFLFEYFSETQRNKGNFPGRFSGRQFSNSRSEMNVSTLELGDSALYLCASRTNMNTEAFFGQGTRLTVV.

This clonotype was found a few times. V is TRBV7-8 and J is TRBJ2-6; D perhaps matches TRBD1 (5 bases). V was pared by 5 bases and J by 4 bases, with 12 bases between. This CDR3 has 15 residues. CDR1 and CDR2 from the germline V gene are SGHVS and FQNEAQ. This CDR3 reads CASSHWGSGANVLTF. In DNA form, the CDR3 reads TGTGCCAGCAGCCACTGGGGCTCCGGGGCCAACGTCCTGACTTTC.

There are many counts of this clonotype. The J gene is TRBJ2-5, the V gene TRBV10-3; D perhaps matches TRBD1 (6 bases). The CDR3 is 15 amino acids. V was cut by 2 bases and J by 5 bases, with 15 bases left in between. Germline V gene sequence: CDR1 ENHRY, CDR2 SYGVKD. CDR3 amino acids: CAISEPSITGETQYF. The CDR3 nucleotides read TGTGCCATCAGTGAGCCCTCAATAACAGGGGAGACCCAGTACTTC.

As to this clonotype: Germline is not matched at one junction end, which may reflect a read error. CDR3 sequence (DNA): TGTACCAGCAGGGGACTCGACGAGCAGTACTTC. This translates into CTSRGLDEQYF. J is TRBJ2-7 and V is TRBV12-3 or TRBV12-4; tentatively, D is TRBD1 or TRBD2 (6 bases each). CDR3 length equals 11 residues.

Worth noting for this clonotype: With a much larger clone just one base away, this may be a read error. The V gene is TRBV4-2, the J gene TRBJ1-3, with a tentative D call TRBD1 (6 bases). Germline V gives CDR1 LGHNA, CDR2 YNFKEQ. The CDR3 is made up of 17 amino acids. V lost 4 bases to trimming and J lost 5 bases, with 21 bases between them. The CDR3 spells CASSPHVPGAGRNTIYF. In DNA form, the CDR3 reads TGTGCCAGCAGCCCCCACGTGCCGGGGGCCGGCCGAAACACCATATATTTT.

The sample holds many counts of this clonotype. The genes are TRBV10-3 and TRBJ1-5; possibly TRBD1 for D (5 bases). V was shortened by 2 bases and J by 7 bases, with 15 bases between the two germline ends. This CDR3 has 15 residues. Germline loops: CDR1 ENHRY, CDR2 SYGVKD. CDR3: CAISEGAGRIQPQHF. The CDR3 DNA is TGTGCCATCAGTGAGGGGGCAGGGCGGATCCAGCCCCAGCATTTT.

This clonotype came up many times. V is TRBV7-2 and J is TRBJ2-7; TRBD2 aligns across 7 bases. The ends lost 1 base at V and 2 bases at J; junction bases unmatched: 8. Germline CDR1 SGHTA, CDR2 FQGNSA. The CDR3 is 16 residues long. The CDR3 region is CASSLVGGRTTYEQYF. CDR3 bases: TGTGCCAGCAGCTTAGTCGGCGGGAGAACAACCTACGAGCAGTACTTC.

This clonotype was detected ten times or more. The rearrangement uses TRBV27 and TRBJ2-7; D might be TRBD2 (5 bases). The germline V gene encodes CDR1 MNHEY and CDR2 SMNVEV (reference sequence). V lost 3 bases, J lost 2 bases, and 11 bases lay in between. The CDR3 covers 14 residues. The CDR3 reads CASSFQAVAYEQYF. CDR3 DNA: TGTGCCAGCAGTTTTCAAGCGGTTGCCTACGAGCAGTACTTC.